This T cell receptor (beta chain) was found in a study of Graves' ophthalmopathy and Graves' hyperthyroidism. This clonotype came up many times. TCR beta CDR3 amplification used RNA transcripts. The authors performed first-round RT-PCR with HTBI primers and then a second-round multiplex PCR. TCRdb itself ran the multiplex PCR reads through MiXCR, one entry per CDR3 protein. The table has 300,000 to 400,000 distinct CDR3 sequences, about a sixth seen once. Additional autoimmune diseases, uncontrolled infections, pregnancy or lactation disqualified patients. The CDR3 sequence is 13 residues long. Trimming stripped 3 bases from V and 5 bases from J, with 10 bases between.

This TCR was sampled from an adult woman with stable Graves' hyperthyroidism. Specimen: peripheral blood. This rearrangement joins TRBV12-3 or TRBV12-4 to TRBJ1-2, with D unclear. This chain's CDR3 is CASSFVRGYGYTF. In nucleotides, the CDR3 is TGTGCCAGCAGTTTCGTTCGCGGGTATGGCTACACCTTC.